This is a list of T cell receptor beta chains from one sample in a study of chemoradiotherapy in HPV16-positive cancers. Clones were sequenced by immunoSEQ multiplex PCR, and TCRdb holds only the in-frame ones, with some missing. The sample shows some 30,000 clones, about 88% of them seen only once. The specimen was blood, collected from a patient who underwent chemoradiotherapy. Every receptor here comes from a human donor with HPV-associated anogenital cancer. The CDR3 runs from the conserved cysteine through the conserved F or W. The order of the fields is J gene, D gene, clone size, V gene, CDR3 protein, CDR3 DNA. A D gene is named only where the DNA matches it firmly. The listing skips clone size in some rows; elsewhere it reads once, few, many or a size class.

j_gene: TRBJ1-1; d_gene: NA; abundance: NA; v_gene: TRBV5-1; CDR3aa: CASRSYTEAFF; CDR3nt: TGCGCCAGCAGGAGTTACACTGAAGCTTTCTTT
j_gene: TRBJ2-3; d_gene: NA; abundance: NA; v_gene: TRBV18; CDR3aa: CASSPTERADTQYF; CDR3nt: TGTGCCAGCTCACCTACCGAACGCGCAGATACGCAGTATTTT
j_gene: TRBJ2-3; d_gene: NA; abundance: NA; v_gene: TRBV6-4; CDR3aa: CASSEGAGDTDTQYF; CDR3nt: TGTGCCAGCAGTGAGGGGGCGGGGGACACAGATACGCAGTATTTT
j_gene: TRBJ2-2; d_gene: NA; abundance: NA; v_gene: TRBV6-1; CDR3aa: CASSEERTNTGELFF; CDR3nt: TGTGCCAGCAGTGAAGAGAGGACCAACACCGGGGAGCTGTTTTTT
j_gene: TRBJ1-4; d_gene: NA; abundance: NA; v_gene: TRBV6-1; CDR3aa: CASSFLGLSNEKLFF; CDR3nt: TGTGCCAGCAGTTTCCTGGGACTGAGTAATGAAAAACTGTTTTTT
j_gene: TRBJ2-7; d_gene: TRBD1; abundance: NA; v_gene: TRBV4-1; CDR3aa: CASSQEGQGSYEQYF; CDR3nt: TGCGCCAGCAGCCAAGAAGGACAGGGTTCCTACGAGCAGTACTTC
j_gene: TRBJ2-7; d_gene: NA; abundance: NA; v_gene: TRBV7-9; CDR3aa: CASSLWGEQYF; CDR3nt: TGTGCCAGCAGCTTATGGGGGGAGCAGTACTTC
j_gene: TRBJ2-7; d_gene: TRBD1; abundance: NA; v_gene: TRBV4-1; CDR3aa: CASSQGDRASYEQYF; CDR3nt: TGCGCCAGCAGCCAAGGGGACAGGGCCTCCTACGAGCAGTACTTC
j_gene: TRBJ1-2; d_gene: NA; abundance: NA; v_gene: TRBV29-1; CDR3aa: CSVETGEAYGYTF; CDR3nt: TGCAGCGTTGAGACCGGGGAGGCCTATGGCTACACCTTC
j_gene: TRBJ1-1; d_gene: NA; abundance: NA; v_gene: TRBV19; CDR3aa: CASSTGTPSTEAFF; CDR3nt: TGTGCCAGTAGTACTGGAACACCAAGCACTGAAGCTTTCTTT
j_gene: TRBJ2-2; d_gene: NA; abundance: few; v_gene: TRBV7-8; CDR3aa: CASSSLSGTGNTGELFF; CDR3nt: TGTGCCAGCAGCTCCCTATCCGGGACGGGGAACACCGGGGAGCTGTTTTTT
j_gene: TRBJ2-3; d_gene: NA; abundance: once; v_gene: TRBV6-4; CDR3aa: CASSDIRSDTQYF; CDR3nt: TGTGCCAGCAGTGACATTCGTTCAGATACGCAGTATTTT
j_gene: TRBJ2-2; d_gene: TRBD1; abundance: NA; v_gene: TRBV2; CDR3aa: CAIKQGPMELFF; CDR3nt: TGTGCCATAAAACAGGGGCCCATGGAGCTGTTTTTT
j_gene: TRBJ2-7; d_gene: NA; abundance: NA; v_gene: TRBV4-3; CDR3aa: CASSQDHGGLIDEQYF; CDR3nt: TGCGCCAGCAGCCAAGATCACGGGGGGCTCATCGACGAGCAGTACTTC
j_gene: TRBJ2-7; d_gene: NA; abundance: NA; v_gene: TRBV6-5; CDR3aa: CASTRQNEQYF; CDR3nt: TGTGCCAGCACCCGGCAGAACGAGCAGTACTTC
j_gene: TRBJ1-4; d_gene: NA; abundance: few; v_gene: TRBV5-4; CDR3aa: CASSLGGVNEKLFF; CDR3nt: TGTGCCAGCAGCTTGGGAGGGGTTAATGAAAAACTGTTTTTT
j_gene: TRBJ1-1; d_gene: NA; abundance: NA; v_gene: TRBV6-1; CDR3aa: CASSWQGQNF; CDR3nt: TGTGCCAGCAGTTGGCAGGGCCAAAACTTT
j_gene: TRBJ2-3; d_gene: TRBD2; abundance: NA; v_gene: TRBV11-2; CDR3aa: CASSLVSGGFSDTQYF; CDR3nt: TGTGCCAGCAGCTTAGTTAGCGGGGGGTTCTCAGATACGCAGTATTTT
j_gene: TRBJ1-6; d_gene: NA; abundance: NA; v_gene: TRBV6-1; CDR3aa: CASSVGGGLNSPLHF; CDR3nt: TGTGCCAGCAGTGTTGGAGGGGGGTTGAATTCACCCCTCCACTTT
j_gene: TRBJ2-2; d_gene: TRBD2; abundance: NA; v_gene: TRBV7-2; CDR3aa: CASSFSLGTRNTGELFF; CDR3nt: TGTGCCAGCAGCTTCTCCCTAGGGACTAGGAACACCGGGGAGCTGTTTTTT
j_gene: TRBJ2-3; d_gene: NA; abundance: NA; v_gene: TRBV7-6; CDR3aa: CASSLNQDQTSSTDTQYF; CDR3nt: TGTGCCAGCAGCTTAAACCAGGACCAAACCTCTAGCACAGATACGCAGTATTTT
j_gene: TRBJ1-2; d_gene: TRBD1; abundance: NA; v_gene: TRBV19; CDR3aa: CASSILGQANYGYTF; CDR3nt: TGTGCCAGTAGTATTTTGGGACAGGCGAACTATGGCTACACCTTC
j_gene: TRBJ2-7; d_gene: NA; abundance: NA; v_gene: TRBV5-4; CDR3aa: CASSLAGGQLSYEQYF; CDR3nt: TGTGCCAGCAGCTTGGCCGGAGGACAGCTATCCTACGAGCAGTACTTC